The 27 T cell receptor beta chains listed next were all sequenced from one sample in a study of blood T cells in healthy people across ages. The use of a sample-barcoded 5' primer and a J-beta primer mix characterized a second PCR of roughly 7 to 11 cycles. TCRdb called the 5' RACE reads again in MiXCR, with one record for every CDR3 protein. There are around 1.5 million distinct CDR3 sequences in the sample; approximately 59% occur only once, and 6.5% to 8.5% lies in the top ten. The specimen sequenced was blood. The receptors derive from a young man in good health.

This clonotype has more than one count but fewer than ten. This chain joins TRBV7-2 and TRBJ1-1; 7 positions agree with TRBD1. This CDR3 is built from 14 residues. Trimming cost V 6 bases and J 4 bases; bases outside gene matches: 8. Germline values: CDR1 SGHTA, CDR2 FQGNSA. CDR3 coding DNA: TGTGCCAGCAGTCCACCGACAGGGCTCACTGAAGCTTTCTTT. This sequence encodes CASSPPTGLTEAFF.

A few counts support this clonotype. The rearrangement links TRBV5-1 to TRBJ2-3, with D maybe TRBD2 (7 bases). Germline V gene sequence: CDR1 SGHRS, CDR2 YFSETQ. V lost 5 bases to trimming and J lost 3 bases, with 13 bases between them. This CDR3 region has 14 residues. The CDR3 loop is CASRPAGATDTQYF. In DNA form, the CDR3 reads TGCGCCAGCAGACCTGCGGGGGCTACAGATACGCAGTATTTT.

V is TRBV18 and J is TRBJ2-4; a possible D gene is TRBD2 (5 bases). The J call may be faulty, since TRBJ2-7 better matches the DNA end. This CDR3 spans 14 amino acids. Germline values: CDR1 KGHSH, CDR2 LQKENI. Here the CDR3 DNA reads TGTGCCAGCTCACAAATGGACTCTAAGGGCGAGCAGTACTTC. Its translation is CASSQMDSKGEQYF.

The J gene is TRBJ2-7, the V gene TRBV7-2, with 7 positions matching TRBD2. This CDR3 comprises 13 residues. Trimming at V came to 4 bases and at J to 7 bases, leaving 7 bases not matched to a gene. Per germline, CDR1 SGHTA and CDR2 FQGNSA. The CDR3 nucleotides are TGTGCCAGCAGCTATCCCCCAGCGGGGGAGCAGTACTTC. Its translation: CASSYPPAGEQYF.

The J gene is TRBJ2-7, the V gene TRBV12-3 or TRBV12-4; possibly TRBD1 or TRBD2 for D (5 bases each). Judging by the DNA end, TRBJ2-5 fits better; the J call may be wrong. The length of the CDR3 is 17 residues. The CDR3 is CASSLFPLERDEETQYF. In nucleotides, the CDR3 is TGTGCCAGCAGTTTATTCCCCTTGGAGAGGGACGAGGAGACCCAGTACTTC.

A word on this clonotype: A much bigger clone sits one base away, suggesting this may be a read error. In DNA form, the CDR3 reads TGTGTCAGCAGTTACCCTGAGACCGGCTACACCTTC. Translating gives CVSSYPETGYTF. J is TRBJ1-2 and V is TRBV6-6; D is uncertain. This CDR3 is built from 12 residues. The germline CDR1 and CDR2 sequences are MNHNY and SVGAGI (reference sequence).

The chain couples TRBV10-3 to TRBJ1-2; TRBD1 agrees at 11 bases. V lost 8 bases and J lost 3; bases outside the gene matches: 2. This CDR3 is built from 13 residues. Germline V gene lookup returns CDR1 ENHRY and CDR2 SYGVKD. CDR3 sequence (DNA): TGTGCCATCCTGGGACAGGGGGACTATGGCTACACCTTC. Its translation: CAILGQGDYGYTF.

The V and J genes are TRBV2 and TRBJ2-3, with 7 bases lining up with TRBD2. This CDR3 comprises 15 residues. The V gene end was trimmed by 7 bases and the J gene end by 6 bases; junction bases not matched to a gene: 13. CDR1 and CDR2 (germline): SNHLY, FYNNEI. The CDR3 coding sequence is TGTGCCAGCATGTCCGGGGGGATATATCTGGATACGCAGTATTTT. As protein: CASMSGGIYLDTQYF.

This clonotype was counted only a few times. The chain carries TRBV10-3 and TRBJ2-1; possibly TRBD2 for D (6 bases). Trimming took off 9 bases at V and 12 bases at J, with 18 bases between the two ends. CDR3 size: 12 residues. Germline V gene data show CDR1 as ENHRY and CDR2 as SYGVKD. The CDR3 DNA is TGTGCCATAAAAACCGGGACTGGGGGGCAGTTCTTC. Protein product: CAIKTGTGGQFF.

This clonotype was seen a handful of times. The gene calls are TRBV4-1 and TRBJ2-7; D gene unclear. The CDR3 totals 13 residues. The V end lost 1 base, the J end lost 3 bases, and 7 bases lay between the germline ends. Germline CDR1 is MGHRA and CDR2 is YSYEKL. The CDR3 loop reads CASSQGTYYEQYF. In nucleotides, the CDR3 is TGCGCCAGCAGCCAAGGGACGTACTACGAGCAGTACTTC.

The rearrangement joins TRBV20-1 to TRBJ2-7; D perhaps matches TRBD1 (6 bases). Germline V gene sequence: CDR1 DFQATT, CDR2 SNEGSKA (reference sequence). This CDR3 spans 15 amino acids. V shed 5 bases and J shed 0 bases, with 17 bases lying between them. DNA of the CDR3: TGCAGTGCTGAACCTACAGGGACGAGCTCCTACGAGCAGTACTTC. It is translated as CSAEPTGTSSYEQYF.

The chain recombines TRBV6-6 with TRBJ2-2; 7 bases fit TRBD2. This CDR3 comprises 16 residues. The junction had 5 bases not matched to a gene; V was cut back by 3 bases and J by 1 base. The germline CDR1 and CDR2 sequences are MNHNY and SVGAGI (reference sequence). The DNA of the CDR3 is TGTGCCAGCAGTTATTCCCCTAGCGGGAACACCGGGGAGCTGTTTTTT. It codes for CASSYSPSGNTGELFF.

In nucleotides, the CDR3 is TGCGCCAGCAGCTATGGTGGGGTGTCCGGGACGGAATCCTACGAGCAGTACTTC. This gives the protein CASSYGGVSGTESYEQYF. The chain has TRBV5-1 and TRBJ2-7, with D possibly being TRBD1 or TRBD2 (5 bases each). The germline V and J ends were trimmed by 3 bases and 1 base, with 23 bases remaining between them. Germline CDR1 SGHRS, CDR2 YFSETQ. The CDR3 sequence is 18 residues long. The full variable domain, with the rest looked up from reference TRBV5-1 and TRBJ2-7, is KAGVTQTPRYLIKTRGQQVTLSCSPISGHRSVSWYQQTPGQGLQFLFEYFSETQRNKGNFPGRFSGRQFSNSRSEMNVSTLELGDSALYLCASSYGGVSGTESYEQYFGPGTRLTVT.

This clonotype was counted a few times. This rearrangement joins TRBV21-1 to TRBJ1-1; the D call TRBD1 from the table was never checked on the DNA. TRBV21-1 has pseudogene status. This CDR3 region has 14 residues. The DNA of the CDR3 is TGTGCCAGCGGTCAGACAGGGATCCACACTGAAGCTTTCTTT. Translating gives CASGQTGIHTEAFF.

The genes are TRBV7-8 and TRBJ2-1; the match to TRBD2 covers 9 bases. Trimming removed 0 bases from V and 13 bases from J; junction bases left unmatched: 13. Germline CDR1 SGHVS, CDR2 FQNEAQ. This CDR3 has 16 residues. The CDR3 here is CASSLARRAGGLNQFF. The CDR3 DNA is TGTGCCAGCAGCTTAGCAAGGCGAGCGGGAGGTCTTAATCAGTTCTTC.

The chain uses TRBV7-2 and TRBJ2-3; 9 bases agree with TRBD2. The CDR3 contains 15 residues. Germline-derived CDR1 and CDR2 are SGHTA and FQGNSA. V gave up 5 bases and J gave up 5 bases; unmatched junction bases: 8. CDR3 amino acids: CASSLNLAGKDTQYF. CDR3 bases: TGTGCCAGCAGCCTGAACCTAGCGGGAAAAGATACGCAGTATTTT.

The J gene is TRBJ2-4, the V gene TRBV6-1; possible D gene TRBD1, 6 bases. The V and J ends lost 2 bases and 13 bases respectively, with 24 bases between them. CDR3 length: 16 amino acids. Per the germline V gene, CDR1 is MNHNS and CDR2 is SASEGT. DNA of the CDR3: TGTGCCAGCAGTGAACCGGACAGCGCAGAATGGTTCCGGCAGTACTTC. This encodes CASSEPDSAEWFRQYF.

CDR3 region: CASSRGLSQETQYF. CDR3 in DNA: TGTGCCAGCAGCCGGGGACTATCCCAAGAGACCCAGTACTTC. This chain connects TRBV5-6 to TRBJ2-5; 7 nucleotides agree with TRBD2. J lost 1 base, V lost 4 bases, and 4 bases had no gene match. The CDR3 totals 14 residues. Germline V lookup: CDR1 SGHDT, CDR2 YYEEEE.

This clonotype appeared a few times. The chain recombines TRBV28 with TRBJ1-6; unclear D gene. Germline V gene sequence: CDR1 MDHEN, CDR2 SYDVKM. The CDR3 loop spans 12 amino acids. Trimming cost V 8 bases and J 9 bases, with 11 bases left between them. The CDR3 here is CASAREGSPLHF. CDR3 nucleotides: TGTGCCAGCGCTAGGGAAGGTTCACCCCTCCACTTT.

The chain uses TRBV14 and TRBJ2-3, with 7 bases lining up with TRBD1. The length of the CDR3 is 15 residues. Germline CDR1 and CDR2: SGHDN and FVKESK. V trimming: 3 bases; J trimming: 2 bases; junction bases outside the gene matches: 5. Written as DNA, the CDR3 is TGTGCCAGCAGCCATACAGGGGACCACACAGATACGCAGTATTTT. This encodes CASSHTGDHTDTQYF.

The J gene is TRBJ2-5, the V gene TRBV4-1; D possibly uses TRBD1 or TRBD2 (5 bases each). Germline V gives CDR1 MGHRA, CDR2 YSYEKL. Trimming left V 1 base short and J 5 bases short, with 14 bases between. This CDR3 is built from 15 residues. In DNA form, the CDR3 reads TGCGCCAGCAGCCAAGTGGGGGACCCGAGGGAGACCCAGTACTTC. This encodes CASSQVGDPRETQYF.

The V call is TRBV19, the J call TRBJ2-3; tentative D call: TRBD1 (5 bases). Germline assignment: CDR1 LNHDA and CDR2 SQIVND (reference sequence). The CDR3 spans 14 residues. The V end was cut by 5 bases, the J end by 2 bases, with 11 bases between. The CDR3 DNA follows: TGTGCCAGTAGTCTCAGACAGACCACAGATACGCAGTATTTT. Translation: CASSLRQTTDTQYF.

There are a few counts of this clonotype. V usage is TRBV29-1 and J usage is TRBJ2-5; unclear D gene. CDR1 SQVTM and CDR2 ANQGSEA come from the germline V gene. This CDR3 has 14 residues. The V end lost 0 bases, the J end lost 2 bases, and 10 bases lay between the germline ends. The CDR3 nucleotides are TGCAGCGTTGAAGATCACACCGAACAAGAGACCCAGTACTTC. Translation gives CSVEDHTEQETQYF.

The chain links TRBV20-1 to TRBJ2-7; TRBD2 matches at 12 bases. With the DNA end fitting TRBJ2-5 better, the J assignment may be wrong. Germline CDR1 reads DFQATT; CDR2 reads SNEGSKA (reference sequence). The CDR3 runs to 14 residues. The CDR3 is CSAQGLAGRETQYF. As DNA, the CDR3 is TGCAGTGCCCAAGGACTAGCGGGAAGAGAGACCCAGTACTTC.

This sequence joins TRBV20-1 and TRBJ2-5; either TRBD1 or TRBD2 may fit D (5 bases each). Near its end, the DNA agrees better with TRBJ2-7, so the J call may be wrong. Per the germline V gene, CDR1 is DFQATT and CDR2 is SNEGSKA (reference sequence). The CDR3 has 15 residues. The CDR3 DNA reads as TGCAGTGCTAGAGACCAACCGGGGCTCCCTTACGAGCAGTACTTC. Its protein is CSARDQPGLPYEQYF.

Many counts were recorded for this clonotype. This chain joins TRBV7-2 and TRBJ2-3, with D perhaps matching TRBD2 (6 bases). Trimming stripped 5 bases from V and 2 bases from J, with 14 bases between. The CDR3 covers 15 residues. Looked up from germline, CDR1 is SGHTA and CDR2 is FQGNSA. CDR3 bases: TGTGCCAGCAGCCCGCTCGGGGGTAACACAGATACGCAGTATTTT. Its translation is CASSPLGGNTDTQYF.

V and J are TRBV25-1 and TRBJ2-3; D is unresolved. CDR1 and CDR2 (germline): MGHDK, SYGVNS. The CDR3 consists of 14 residues. Trimming took off 4 bases at V and 2 bases at J, with 10 bases between the two ends. CDR3 loop: CASSVDLHTDTQYF. The CDR3 DNA is TGTGCCAGCAGTGTTGACTTGCACACAGATACGCAGTATTTT.